Each of the 20 T cell receptor beta chains below was sequenced from the same sample in a study of shared clonotypes between healthy human individuals. The data were produced by immunoSEQ multiplex PCR, yet TCRdb's version contains in-frame clones alone and is incomplete. The sample carries 1 million to 1.2 million clones, around 77% recorded once. Sequenced input: memory CD4+ T cells from PBMCs. Sample subset: CD45RA-negative fraction. The receptors originated from a man between 18 and 29 years old in good health. Some clones in this sample may be carry-over from other donors' samples.

The chain uses TRBV30 and TRBJ1-1, with D unresolved. The germline V gene encodes CDR1 GTSNPN and CDR2 SVGIG (reference sequence). The CDR3 is made up of 12 amino acids. V lost 0 bases to trimming and J lost 4 bases, with 6 bases between them. The CDR3: CAWSVGPTEAFF. The CDR3 nucleotides are TGTGCCTGGAGTGTAGGGCCCACTGAAGCTTTCTTT. The full variable domain, rest sourced from reference TRBV30 and TRBJ1-1, is SQTIHQWPATLVQPVGSPLSLECTVEGTSNPNLYWYRQAAGRGLQLLFYSVGIGQISSEVPQNLSASRPQDRQFILSSKKLLLSDSGFYLCAWSVGPTEAFFGQGTRLTVV.

This chain links TRBV6-5 with TRBJ1-5; 8 bases are shared with TRBD1. V trimming: 2 bases; J trimming: 6 bases; junction bases outside the gene matches: 6. This CDR3 spans 15 amino acids. Germline CDR1 is MNHEY and CDR2 is SVGAGI. The CDR3 nucleotides read TGTGCCAGCAGTTACCCAGGGGGCCTCGCTCAGCCCCAGCATTTT. Residues: CASSYPGGLAQPQHF.

Concerning this clone: The sample holds other DNA sequences that translate to the same CDR3. The J gene is TRBJ1-4, the V gene TRBV5-6; D remains unclear. V shed 0 bases and J shed 3 bases, with 6 bases lying between them. Germline assignment: CDR1 SGHDT and CDR2 YYEEEE. The CDR3 covers 14 residues. CDR3 DNA: TGTGCCAGCAGCTTGGGGACGCCTAATGAAAAACTGTTTTTT. Translated, it gives CASSLGTPNEKLFF.

This clone has ten or more counts. The rearrangement uses TRBV19 and TRBJ2-7; 9 bases are shared with TRBD2. The CDR3 length is 14 residues. The germline gives CDR1 LNHDA, CDR2 SQIVND (reference sequence). Germline trimming cut 5 bases from V and 2 bases from J; bases unmatched to any gene: 4. CDR3 coding DNA: TGTGCCAGTAGTTCTAGCGGGGTTACCTACGAGCAGTACTTC. Protein product: CASSSSGVTYEQYF.

This clone was recorded only once. The chain has TRBV7-2 and TRBJ1-2, with TRBD1 as a possible D gene (6 bases). CDR3 length: 15 residues. Trimming cost V 3 bases and J 5 bases, with 16 bases left between them. Germline assignment: CDR1 SGHTA and CDR2 FQGNSA. The CDR3 is CASSLGATVKYGYTF. The CDR3 DNA follows: TGTGCCAGCAGCTTGGGGGCAACAGTTAAGTATGGCTACACCTTC.

In regard to this clone: This sample also contains other DNA sequences that code for the same CDR3. This chain joins TRBV5-1 and TRBJ2-3; weak D call: TRBD1 (5 bases). This CDR3 contains 14 residues. V lost 0 bases and J lost 3, with 8 bases in between. Looked up from germline, CDR1 is SGHRS and CDR2 is YFSETQ. The CDR3 spells CASSLAQGTDTQYF. The CDR3 DNA follows: TGCGCCAGCAGCTTGGCTCAGGGAACAGATACGCAGTATTTT.

This chain links TRBV27 with TRBJ2-3; TRBD2 aligns across 7 bases. Germline CDR1 reads MNHEY; CDR2 reads SMNVEV (reference sequence). The CDR3 has 19 amino acids. With V trimmed by 0 bases and J by 3 bases, 15 bases remained unmatched. The CDR3 DNA reads as TGTGCCAGCAGTTTATCCAATCTGGGCCCTAGCGGACGGACAGATACGCAGTATTTT. Its translation: CASSLSNLGPSGRTDTQYF.

A remark on this clone: A clone one base away is much larger, so this may be a read error. This chain's CDR3 is CASSLTDGNTEAFF. CDR3 bases: TGCGCCAGCAGCCTAACGGACGGGAACACTGAAGCTTTCTTT. The chain carries TRBV4-1 and TRBJ1-1; unclear D gene. This CDR3 comprises 14 residues. The germline V and J ends were trimmed by 4 bases and 1 base, with 10 bases remaining between them. The germline gives CDR1 MGHRA, CDR2 YSYEKL.

As concerns this clone: The same CDR3 can be traced to other DNA sequences in this sample. The gene calls are TRBV6-1 and TRBJ2-7; D is unclear. Trimming left V 4 bases short and J 4 bases short, with 8 bases between. The CDR3 contains 12 residues. The germline V gene has CDR1 MNHNS and CDR2 SASEGT. The CDR3 sequence is CASSVTSYEQYF. CDR3 coding DNA: TGTGCCAGCAGTGTTACATCGTACGAGCAGTACTTC.

This sequence joins TRBV2 and TRBJ2-5; 10 bases are shared with TRBD2. Germline-derived CDR1 and CDR2 are SNHLY and FYNNEI. The CDR3 runs to 14 residues. After removal of 8 bases from V and 4 bases from J, the junction contained 7 bases not matched to a gene. The CDR3 protein is CASSTSGIVETQYF. The CDR3 nucleotides read TGTGCCAGCTCCACTAGCGGGATAGTAGAGACCCAGTACTTC.

The chain employs TRBV9 and TRBJ2-5; maybe TRBD1 (5 bases). The V gene lost 0 bases and the J gene lost 4 bases, with 10 bases spanning the gap. This CDR3 is built from 14 residues. Germline CDR1 is SGDLS and CDR2 is YYNGEE. CDR3 coding DNA: TGTGCCAGCAGCGTAGAGGGGCGGAGAGAGACCCAGTACTTC. Translation: CASSVEGRRETQYF.

The chain joins TRBV18 to TRBJ2-7; tentative D call: TRBD1 (6 bases). CDR3 size: 14 residues. In germline, CDR1 is KGHSH, CDR2 LQKENI. V was shortened by 3 bases and J by 5 bases, with 14 bases between the two germline ends. Here the CDR3 DNA reads TGTGCCAGCTCACCTCAGGGGTTATGGGACGAGCAGTACTTC. Translated: CASSPQGLWDEQYF.

This clone was observed a single time. The V gene is TRBV4-2, the J gene TRBJ1-4; no definite D call. Per germline, CDR1 LGHNA and CDR2 YNFKEQ. The CDR3 length is 14 residues. V was pared by 0 bases and J by 7 bases, with 9 bases between. In DNA, the CDR3 is TGTGCCAGCAGCCAAGAAGTGAGGGTTGAAAAACTGTTTTTT. Protein sequence: CASSQEVRVEKLFF.

The chain is built from TRBV7-2 and TRBJ2-7, with TRBD2 as a possible D gene (5 bases). The CDR3 sequence is 16 residues long. Between the trimmed V and J ends, which lost 1 base and 0 bases, there was a span of 13 bases. The V gene's germline CDR1 is SGHTA and CDR2 FQGNSA. The CDR3 region is CASSLGSGDYSYEQYF. As DNA, the CDR3 is TGTGCCAGCAGCTTAGGATCGGGCGACTACTCCTACGAGCAGTACTTC.

J is TRBJ2-7 and V is TRBV19; D is possibly TRBD1 (7 bases). The CDR3 sequence is 14 residues long. V lost 0 bases to trimming and J lost 5 bases, with 11 bases between them. The V gene's germline CDR1 is LNHDA and CDR2 SQIVND (reference sequence). The CDR3 protein is CASSIEQGGNEQYF. CDR3 coding DNA: TGTGCCAGTAGTATAGAGCAGGGGGGAAACGAGCAGTACTTC.

This clone was observed a few times. This chain uses TRBV10-3 with TRBJ1-3; possibly TRBD1 for D (6 bases). Germline values: CDR1 ENHRY, CDR2 SYGVKD. This CDR3 spans 15 amino acids. The ends were cut back, 1 base at V and 6 bases at J, with 13 bases in the middle. CDR3 nucleotide sequence: TGTGCCATCAGTGAGTTGTGGGGGGCCGAAAACACCATATATTTT. It translates to CAISELWGAENTIYF.

J is TRBJ2-7 and V is TRBV28; tentatively, D is TRBD2 (5 bases). Germline values: CDR1 MDHEN, CDR2 SYDVKM. The germline V and J ends were trimmed by 7 bases and 6 bases, with 13 bases remaining between them. CDR3 length equals 12 residues. The CDR3 region is CASTNNAGEQYF. In nucleotides, the CDR3 is TGTGCCAGCACGAACAACGCGGGCGAGCAGTACTTC.

The V gene is TRBV28, the J gene TRBJ1-1, with 8 nucleotides matching TRBD1. Germline assignment: CDR1 MDHEN and CDR2 SYDVKM. The CDR3 extends over 17 amino acids. With V trimmed by 7 bases and J by 5 bases, 18 bases remained unmatched. The CDR3 sequence: CASTAYTGTGGGTEAFF. CDR3 in DNA: TGTGCCAGCACAGCCTACACCGGGACAGGCGGAGGTACTGAAGCTTTCTTT.

This clone was recorded only once. The V call is TRBV6-1, the J call TRBJ2-1, with D possibly matching TRBD2 (5 bases). CDR3 length: 14 amino acids. The V gene lost 1 base and the J gene lost 9 bases, with 13 bases spanning the gap. Germline CDR1 and CDR2: MNHNS and SASEGT. The CDR3 region has the DNA TGTGCCAGCAGTGAAGATGGCGGACTTGTTGAGCAGTTCTTC. The encoded protein is CASSEDGGLVEQFF.

The rearrangement links TRBV29-1 to TRBJ1-2; D remains ambiguous. The germline CDR1 and CDR2 sequences are SQVTM and ANQGSEA. This CDR3 spans 14 amino acids. Trimming cost V 4 bases and J 4 bases, with 16 bases left between them. As DNA, the CDR3 is TGCAGCGTTGCAACGAAGGGAATCGGCTATGGCTACACCTTC. Protein sequence: CSVATKGIGYGYTF.